The 30 T cell receptor beta chains below all came from one sample that was sequenced in a study of T cells in Graves' hyperthyroidism and ophthalmopathy. TCR beta CDR3 regions were amplified from RNA transcripts. RT-PCR in the first round (using the HTBI primer set) targeted the TCR CDR3. TCRdb re-called the multiplex PCR reads with MiXCR, one entry per CDR3 protein. The repertoire has hundreds of thousands of distinct CDR3 sequences, about 14% of them found once; the top ten carry around 4.5%. Sequencing used blood. The receptors come from a woman aged 40 to 55 with Graves' ophthalmopathy.

This sequence joins TRBV13 and TRBJ1-2; D unresolved. CDR3 length equals 14 residues. With 1 base removed from V and 4 bases from J, the gap between germline ends came to 10 bases. The germline gives CDR1 PRHDT, CDR2 FYEKMQ (reference sequence). The CDR3 sequence: CASSLAVDGYGYTF. DNA for the CDR3: TGTGCCAGCAGCTTAGCAGTCGACGGCTATGGCTACACCTTC.

This clonotype has a count of ten or more. The chain combines TRBV10-3 with TRBJ1-5, with D maybe TRBD1 (6 bases). The ends were cut back, 0 bases at V and 6 bases at J, with 6 bases in the middle. Germline CDR1 reads ENHRY; CDR2 reads SYGVKD. The CDR3 covers 13 residues. This CDR3 is CAISESQGQPQHF. The CDR3, as DNA: TGTGCCATCAGTGAGTCACAGGGTCAGCCCCAGCATTTT.

This clonotype was counted many times. An end of the junction does not agree with germline; a read error may underlie this. The chain combines TRBV7-9 with TRBJ1-5, with no clear D. Germline lookup yields CDR1 SEHNR and CDR2 FQNEAQ (reference sequence). The CDR3 contains 14 residues. The DNA of the CDR3 is TGTGCCAGCAGCTTAGTAGGCCATAAGGAGCCCCTGCATTTT. The encoded protein is CASSLVGHKEPLHF.

This clonotype has ten or more counts. V and J are TRBV28 and TRBJ2-7; weak D call: TRBD2 (5 bases). V lost 2 bases and J 2 bases, leaving 16 bases between the germline ends. CDR1 MDHEN and CDR2 SYDVKM come from the germline V gene. CDR3 length: 16 residues. Here the CDR3 DNA reads TGTGCCAGCAGTTTAGAGGGTGGCGCGTCTCCCTACGAGCAGTACTTC. It is translated as CASSLEGGASPYEQYF.

The chain uses TRBV19 and TRBJ2-7, with 13 bases identical to TRBD2. CDR3 length equals 13 residues. V lost 10 bases to trimming and J lost 5 bases; unmatched junction nucleotides: 5. Germline CDR1 LNHDA, CDR2 SQIVND (reference sequence). CDR3 protein: CATRLAGGHEQYF. DNA of the CDR3: TGTGCCACCAGACTAGCGGGAGGTCACGAGCAGTACTTC. The full variable domain, completed using reference TRBV19 and TRBJ2-7, is DGGITQSPKYLFRKEGQNVTLSCEQNLNHDAMYWYRQDPGQGLRLIYYSQIVNDFQKGDIAEGYSVSREKKESFPLTVTSAQKNPTAFYLCATRLAGGHEQYFGPGTRLTVT.

Written as DNA, the CDR3 is TGTGCCAGCAGCCAAAACGAGGGGGAGACCCAGTACTTC. Translation: CASSQNEGETQYF. This chain joins TRBV3-1 and TRBJ2-5; D possibly matches TRBD1 or TRBD2 (5 bases each). The CDR3 runs 13 residues. Germline loops: CDR1 LGHDT, CDR2 YNNKEL (reference sequence). The V end lost 2 bases, the J end lost 5 bases, and 9 bases lay between the germline ends.

The table lists this clonotype with many counts. The rearrangement joins TRBV4-1 to TRBJ2-5; D is undetermined. The V end was cut by 3 bases, the J end by 4 bases, with 18 bases between. Germline values: CDR1 MGHRA, CDR2 YSYEKL. The CDR3 spans 16 residues. For the CDR3, the DNA is TGCGCCAGCAGCCAGTTAAATATGGGATTTGGAGAGACCCAGTACTTC. Its translation: CASSQLNMGFGETQYF.

Only a few counts were recorded for this clonotype. The chain joins TRBV6-2 or TRBV6-3 to TRBJ2-7, with TRBD2 identical over 7 bases. Germline values: CDR1 MNHEY, CDR2 SVGEGT. The CDR3 totals 18 residues. Trimming at V came to 0 bases and at J to 1 base, leaving 12 bases not matched to a gene. The CDR3 loop is CASSYSSPGLAASYEQYF. CDR3 DNA: TGTGCCAGCAGTTACTCCTCGCCCGGGCTAGCGGCTTCCTACGAGCAGTACTTC.

This clonotype was picked up many times. The chain joins TRBV6-2 or TRBV6-3 to TRBJ2-7; D ambiguous. Germline V gives CDR1 MNHEY, CDR2 SVGEGT. The CDR3 is 14 amino acids. The ends were cut back, 2 bases at V and 0 bases at J, with 8 bases in the middle. The CDR3 DNA reads as TGTGCCAGCAGTTACGAGGCCCACTCCTACGAGCAGTACTTC. It specifies CASSYEAHSYEQYF.

This clonotype was recorded at least ten times. The chain links TRBV11-1 to TRBJ1-4; TRBD1 agrees at 7 bases. The germline V gene encodes CDR1 SGHAT and CDR2 FQDESV (reference sequence). J gave up 4 bases and V 4 bases, and 6 bases lay outside the gene matches. The CDR3 has 15 residues. In nucleotides, the CDR3 is TGTGCCAGCAGCTCGTCCGGGACAGATAATGAAAAACTGTTTTTT. Its protein product is CASSSSGTDNEKLFF.

This clonotype occurred many times. V gene TRBV28 combines with J gene TRBJ2-7, with 9 positions matching TRBD1. Germline V gene lookup returns CDR1 MDHEN and CDR2 SYDVKM. This CDR3 spans 15 amino acids. Trimming took 4 bases from V and 4 from J; bases not matched to a gene: 8. The CDR3 region is CASSSPTGGGYEQYF. The CDR3 DNA reads as TGTGCCAGCAGTTCGCCGACAGGGGGGGGGTACGAGCAGTACTTC. The variable domain in full, completed from reference TRBV28 and TRBJ2-7, reads DVKVTQSSRYLVKRTGEKVFLECVQDMDHENMFWYRQDPGLGLRLIYFSYDVKMKEKGDIPEGYSVSREKKERFSLILESASTNQTSMYLCASSSPTGGGYEQYFGPGTRLTVT.

V usage is TRBV6-1 and J usage is TRBJ2-5; the D gene is possibly TRBD1 (7 bases). This CDR3 spans 14 amino acids. Germline V lookup: CDR1 MNHNS, CDR2 SASEGT. Trimming removed 6 bases from V and 10 bases from J, with 21 bases in between. The CDR3 DNA is TGTGCCAGCAGGGGGACAGAGACCTCGGGGGACCAGTACTTC. Translating gives CASRGTETSGDQYF.

This clonotype was counted many times. The chain links TRBV30 to TRBJ2-7; 8 nucleotides align to TRBD2. Per the germline V gene, CDR1 is GTSNPN and CDR2 is SVGIG (reference sequence). The CDR3 totals 14 residues. The trim removed 0 bases at V and 6 bases at J, leaving 7 bases unmatched. CDR3 region: CAWSVPGGPLEQYF. The DNA for the CDR3 is TGTGCCTGGAGTGTACCGGGAGGGCCTCTCGAGCAGTACTTC.

In its sample, this clonotype was seen a few times. CDR3 DNA sequence: TGTGCCAGCAGTTACTCGATAGGGTCCCCCAGCCGCAATCAGCCCCAGCATTTT. Translation: CASSYSIGSPSRNQPQHF. V and J are TRBV6-2 or TRBV6-3 and TRBJ1-5; D gene uncertain. The CDR3 runs 18 residues. The V end lost 0 bases, the J end lost 2 bases, and 17 bases lay between the germline ends. Germline V lookup: CDR1 MNHEY, CDR2 SVGEGT.

The chain recombines TRBV4-1 with TRBJ2-7; tentative D call: TRBD1 (6 bases). Germline CDR1 and CDR2: MGHRA and YSYEKL. Between the trimmed V and J ends, which lost 3 bases and 2 bases, there was a span of 14 bases. This CDR3 spans 15 amino acids. The CDR3 reads CASSHRFGTPYEQYF. The CDR3 DNA sequence: TGCGCCAGCAGCCATCGCTTCGGGACACCCTACGAGCAGTACTTC.

In this sample, this clonotype turned up many times. The chain is built from TRBV11-2 and TRBJ1-2; tentatively, D is TRBD1 (6 bases). With 5 bases removed from V and 8 bases from J, the gap between germline ends came to 15 bases. Germline lookup yields CDR1 SGHAT and CDR2 FQNNGV. The CDR3 runs to 13 residues. The chain's CDR3 is CASSDSGVLGYTF. CDR3 sequence (DNA): TGTGCCAGCAGCGATTCAGGGGTCCTCGGCTACACCTTC.

This clonotype was counted a few times. This sequence joins TRBV6-1 and TRBJ1-5, with 9 nucleotides matching TRBD1. Losses at the gene ends were 6 bases for V and 2 bases for J; bases not matched to a gene: 8. The V gene's germline CDR1 is MNHNS and CDR2 SASEGT. The CDR3 consists of 16 residues. This CDR3 is CASSPGTGKGNQPQHF. The CDR3 DNA is TGTGCCAGCAGCCCCGGGACAGGGAAGGGCAATCAGCCCCAGCATTTT.

This clonotype was counted between two and nine times. The chain recombines TRBV6-1 with TRBJ2-5; D is ambiguous. This CDR3 region has 10 residues. CDR1 MNHNS and CDR2 SASEGT come from the germline V gene. The V and J ends lost 1 base and 11 bases respectively, with 5 bases between them. CDR3 region: CASSEEAQYF. CDR3 DNA: TGTGCCAGCAGTGAAGAGGCACAGTACTTC.

This clonotype appeared a single time. V is TRBV6-2 or TRBV6-3 and J is TRBJ2-2; TRBD2 aligns across 16 bases. This CDR3 comprises 18 residues. The germline CDR1 and CDR2 sequences are MNHEY and SVGEGT. V lost 2 bases, J lost 3 bases, and 3 bases stayed unmatched. CDR3 bases: TGTGCCAGCAGTTACGGGACTAGCGGGAGGGCGGACACCGGGGAGCTGTTTTTT. Amino acid sequence: CASSYGTSGRADTGELFF.

The CDR3 region is CASSPSRSSYGYTF. CDR3 sequence (DNA): TGCGCCAGCAGCCCCTCGCGATCTTCCTATGGCTACACCTTC. V and J are TRBV4-1 and TRBJ1-2; D gene unclear. CDR1 is MGHRA, CDR2 YSYEKL, per germline. V lost 4 bases and J 4 bases, leaving 13 bases between the germline ends. This CDR3 spans 14 amino acids.

This clonotype was seen ten or more times. The chain employs TRBV6-1 and TRBJ1-5, with 7 bases that match TRBD1. Germline CDR1 and CDR2: MNHNS and SASEGT. Trimming took 6 bases from V and 1 from J; bases not matched to a gene: 6. The CDR3 totals 15 residues. As DNA, the CDR3 is TGTGCCAGCAGGGGGACAGTCGCCAGCAATCAGCCCCAGCATTTT. It specifies CASRGTVASNQPQHF.

There are many counts of this clonotype. The gene calls are TRBV20-1 and TRBJ2-7; 7 bases fit TRBD1. The CDR3 length is 14 residues. The ends lost 3 bases at V and 2 bases at J; junction bases unmatched: 7. In germline, CDR1 is DFQATT, CDR2 SNEGSKA (reference sequence). CDR3 DNA sequence: TGCAGTGCTAGTCCGGACAGGTTGACCTACGAGCAGTACTTC. Protein product: CSASPDRLTYEQYF.

This clonotype was observed a few times. The J gene is TRBJ2-7, the V gene TRBV18, with D unclear. The ends were cut back, 2 bases at V and 5 bases at J, with 7 bases in the middle. CDR3 size: 12 residues. Germline V lookup: CDR1 KGHSH, CDR2 LQKENI. The CDR3 sequence is CASSPTHNEQYF. In DNA form, the CDR3 reads TGTGCCAGCTCACCAACACATAACGAGCAGTACTTC.

This clonotype has at least ten counts. The chain employs TRBV24-1 and TRBJ2-5, with 7 positions matching TRBD1. The CDR3 totals 13 residues. CDR1 KGHDR and CDR2 SFDVKD come from the germline V gene. J was trimmed by 5 bases and V by 5 bases; bases with no gene match: 4. The DNA of the CDR3 is TGTGCCACCAGTGGAGGGGGCCGTGAGACCCAGTACTTC. Protein product: CATSGGGRETQYF.

This clonotype came up many times. This chain uses TRBV12-3 or TRBV12-4 with TRBJ1-1, with 8 bases identical to TRBD1. The CDR3 runs 12 residues. Trimming at V came to 6 bases and at J to 11 bases, leaving 8 bases not matched to a gene. The CDR3 sequence is CASSHDRGRAFF. In nucleotides, the CDR3 is TGTGCCAGCAGCCACGACAGGGGTCGGGCTTTCTTT.

This clonotype was recorded many times. The V call is TRBV5-1, the J call TRBJ2-2, with D unresolved. This CDR3 has 14 residues. Trimming shortened V by 3 bases and J by 6 bases, and 12 bases separated the two germline ends. Germline-derived CDR1 and CDR2 are SGHRS and YFSETQ. CDR3 protein: CASSSPLGAGELFF. The CDR3, as DNA: TGCGCCAGCAGCTCACCGCTAGGAGCCGGGGAGCTGTTTTTT. The full variable domain, in which reference TRBV5-1 and TRBJ2-2 provide the parts outside the CDR3, is KAGVTQTPRYLIKTRGQQVTLSCSPISGHRSVSWYQQTPGQGLQFLFEYFSETQRNKGNFPGRFSGRQFSNSRSEMNVSTLELGDSALYLCASSSPLGAGELFFGEGSRLTVL.

V gene TRBV6-1 combines with J gene TRBJ2-2; no definite D call. Trimming took off 6 bases at V and 5 bases at J, with 10 bases between the two ends. This CDR3 has 13 amino acids. The V gene's germline CDR1 is MNHNS and CDR2 SASEGT. The CDR3 reads CASSVIGTGELFF. The CDR3 DNA is TGTGCCAGCAGCGTAATAGGGACCGGGGAGCTGTTTTTT.

This clonotype occurred many times. This chain uses TRBV13 with TRBJ2-3, with TRBD1 identical over 8 bases. The V gene end was trimmed by 5 bases and the J gene end by 1 base; junction bases not matched to a gene: 5. The CDR3 is 15 residues long. Germline loops: CDR1 PRHDT, CDR2 FYEKMQ (reference sequence). This CDR3 reads CASSPPGGGTDTQYF. CDR3 bases: TGTGCCAGCAGCCCCCCAGGGGGCGGCACAGATACGCAGTATTTT.

This clonotype was seen more than once but under ten times. The rearrangement joins TRBV5-1 to TRBJ2-5; D might be TRBD1 or TRBD2, each matching 5 bases. This CDR3 is 16 amino acids long. V dropped 0 bases and J dropped 5 bases, with 17 bases sitting between them. Germline V gene sequence: CDR1 SGHRS, CDR2 YFSETQ. CDR3 DNA: TGCGCCAGCAGCTTGGCCGGGGCTCGCGTCAGTGAGACCCAGTACTTC. This encodes CASSLAGARVSETQYF.

The chain joins TRBV10-3 to TRBJ2-7; possibly TRBD2 for D (6 bases). CDR1 is ENHRY and CDR2 is SYGVKD in the germline V gene. Trimming removed 3 bases from V and 5 bases from J, with 11 bases in between. The CDR3 extends over 13 amino acids. The CDR3 DNA is TGTGCCATCAGTGAACGTCTAGCGAACGAGCAGTACTTC. Residues: CAISERLANEQYF.